This TCR beta chain was captured by sequencing in a study of T cell changes during pregnancy in multiple sclerosis. Per the germline V gene, CDR1 is SQVTM and CDR2 is ANQGSEA. V gave up 7 bases and J gave up 7 bases; unmatched junction bases: 9. This CDR3 has 12 amino acids. Sequencing used immunoSEQ multiplex PCR; TCRdb keeps in-frame clones, though not all of them. The table includes about 100,000 clones, about 94% detected once. This sequence originates from a female donor with multiple sclerosis, enrolled in a pregnancy study. The sequences come from peripheral blood, collected before pregnancy. The chain has TRBV29-1 and TRBJ2-5, with TRBD1 matching over 7 bases. The CDR3 reads CSAEGGPRTQYF. CDR3 bases: TGCAGCGCCGAAGGGGGCCCGAGGACCCAGTACTTC.